The T cell receptor (beta chain) described here comes from a study of long-term antiretroviral therapy in people with HIV. Survey-level resolution applied to immunoSEQ assay v3.0. The assay was immunoSEQ multiplex PCR, and TCRdb's table has in-frame clones only and misses some. The sample has tens of thousands of clones, about four fifths seen once. No fewer than two post-ART and no fewer than one pre-ART PBMC samples existed for each donor. V lost 4 bases and J lost 0, with 8 bases in between. CDR3 length: 14 amino acids. The germline CDR1 and CDR2 sequences are SGHKS and YYEKEE (reference sequence).

The origin of this receptor is a man younger than 45 with HIV. V and J are TRBV5-5 and TRBJ1-3; D is perhaps TRBD1 (5 bases). The sequencing used unsorted PBMCs, collected 1.5 years after starting antiretroviral therapy. The CDR3 region is CASSRGGSGNTIYF. In DNA, the CDR3 is TGTGCCAGCAGCCGGGGGGGCTCTGGAAACACCATATATTTT.